This TCR beta chain was recovered during a study of glioma-infiltrating T cells. At least ten counts were recorded for this clonotype. The iRepertoire nested amplicon-rescue multiplex PCR amplified TCR alpha and beta CDR3s from RNA. TCRdb re-derived calls from the multiplex PCR reads in MiXCR, one entry per CDR3 protein. The table includes about 130,000 distinct CDR3 sequences, less than 30% detected once. CDR1 is MNHNS and CDR2 is SASEGT in the germline V gene. The CDR3 loop spans 14 amino acids. Trimming left V 6 bases short and J 3 bases short, with 15 bases between. The sample comprised glioma tissue, nonneoplastic brain tissue, or PBMCs (not recorded which). The receptor was derived from a human donor with low-grade glioma or glioblastoma, undergoing nonglioma brain surgery, or in good health (not recorded which). The J gene is TRBJ2-7, the V gene TRBV6-1; D may correspond to TRBD1 or TRBD2 (5 bases each). The CDR3 here is CASSARDANYEQYF. CDR3 DNA: TGTGCCAGCAGCGCCCGGGACGCCAACTACGAGCAGTACTTC.